Below, one T cell receptor beta chain is given with its context. Other DNA sequences of this sample code for an identical CDR3. The treatment here: 15 to 20 received Ad26.COV2.S at low or high dose, single or two shots; about 5 received placebo; per-sample allocation not given. Specimens were obtained on day 63 following the first vaccine or placebo injection. The data originate from a study of Ad26.COV2.S vaccination and SARS-CoV-2 variants. This CDR3 contains 12 residues. The germline V gene encodes CDR1 SGHTA and CDR2 FQGNSA. Trimming shortened V by 3 bases and J by 1 base, and 3 bases separated the two germline ends. Data came from immunoSEQ multiplex PCR; TCRdb stores just in-frame clones and leaves some out. The table has hundreds of thousands of clones, 89% seen once.

This sequence originates from a person between 18 and 65 years old who received the Ad26.COV2.S COVID-19 vaccine or a placebo. This rearrangement joins TRBV7-2 to TRBJ1-1; no clear D. The sequencing used peripheral blood, collected in a trial of Ad26.COV2.S vaccine versus placebo. CDR3 residues: CASSFRNTEAFF. Here the CDR3 DNA reads TGTGCCAGCAGCTTCAGGAACACTGAAGCTTTCTTT.